Listed below are T cell receptor beta chains from one sample, sequenced in a study of blood T cells in healthy people across ages. MiXCR, applied by TCRdb to the 5' RACE reads, yields one record per CDR3 protein. The sample yields around 940,000 distinct CDR3 sequences, 51% seen once. Sequencing used blood. The receptors come from a woman aged 55-69 years in good health. CDR3s include the opening cysteine and the closing phenylalanine or tryptophan. D genes are given only for firm matches.

>TRBV20-1|TRBD2|TRBJ2-5
CSASYQSGRAKTQYF
>TRBV5-5|TRBD2|TRBJ2-6
CASSLVLAGGAGANVLTF
>TRBV29-1|TRBD1|TRBJ1-2
CSATGTGSGYTF
>TRBV12-3/TRBV12-4|TRBD1|TRBJ2-5
CASSLTRDSQRETQYF
>TRBV12-3/TRBV12-4|TRBD1|TRBJ1-6
CASTRLSGTGNSPLHF
>TRBV9|.|TRBJ2-5
CASSVGVGIAAETQYF
>TRBV9|TRBD2|TRBJ2-7
CASSVGSGAPYEQYF
>TRBV7-2|TRBD1|TRBJ1-5
CASSSGTGGVLPQHF
>TRBV7-9|.|TRBJ2-1
CASSLEYEINEQFF
>TRBV29-1|TRBD1|TRBJ2-1
CSATGTDIYESSYNEQFF